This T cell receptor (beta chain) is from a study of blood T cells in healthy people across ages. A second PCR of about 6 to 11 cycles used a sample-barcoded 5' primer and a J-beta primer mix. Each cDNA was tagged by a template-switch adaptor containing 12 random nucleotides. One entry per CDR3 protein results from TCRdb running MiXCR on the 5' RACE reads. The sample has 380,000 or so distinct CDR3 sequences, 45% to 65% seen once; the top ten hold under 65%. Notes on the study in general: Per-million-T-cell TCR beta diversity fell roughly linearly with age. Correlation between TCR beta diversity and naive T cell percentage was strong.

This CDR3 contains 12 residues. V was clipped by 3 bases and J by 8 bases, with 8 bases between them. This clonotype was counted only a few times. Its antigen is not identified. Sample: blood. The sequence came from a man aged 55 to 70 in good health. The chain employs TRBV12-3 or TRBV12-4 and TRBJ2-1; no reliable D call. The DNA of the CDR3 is TGTGCCAGCAGTTTTTTTGGCGATGAGCAGTTCTTC. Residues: CASSFFGDEQFF.